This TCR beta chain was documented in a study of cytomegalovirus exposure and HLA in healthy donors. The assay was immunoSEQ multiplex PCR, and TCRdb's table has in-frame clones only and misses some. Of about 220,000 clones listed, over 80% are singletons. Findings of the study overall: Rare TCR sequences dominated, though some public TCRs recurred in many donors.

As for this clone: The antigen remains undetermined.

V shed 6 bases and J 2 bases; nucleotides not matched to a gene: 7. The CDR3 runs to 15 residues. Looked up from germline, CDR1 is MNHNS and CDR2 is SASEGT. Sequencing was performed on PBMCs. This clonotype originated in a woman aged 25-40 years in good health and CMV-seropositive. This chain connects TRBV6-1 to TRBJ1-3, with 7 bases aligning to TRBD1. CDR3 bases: TGTGCCAGCAGCCTAGCCAGGGGGGCTGGAAACACCATATATTTT. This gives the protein CASSLARGAGNTIYF.